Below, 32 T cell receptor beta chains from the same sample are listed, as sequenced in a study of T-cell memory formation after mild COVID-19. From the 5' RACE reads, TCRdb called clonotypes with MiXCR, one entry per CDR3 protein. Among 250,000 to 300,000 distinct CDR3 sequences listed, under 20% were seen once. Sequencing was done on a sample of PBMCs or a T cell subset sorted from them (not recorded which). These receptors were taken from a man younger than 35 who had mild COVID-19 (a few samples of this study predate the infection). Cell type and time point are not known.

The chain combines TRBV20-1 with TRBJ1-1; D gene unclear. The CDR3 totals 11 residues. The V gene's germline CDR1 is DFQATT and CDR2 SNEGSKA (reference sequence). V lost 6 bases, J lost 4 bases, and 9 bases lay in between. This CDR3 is CSASGVTEAFF. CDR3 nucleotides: TGCAGTGCAAGCGGGGTCACTGAAGCTTTCTTT.

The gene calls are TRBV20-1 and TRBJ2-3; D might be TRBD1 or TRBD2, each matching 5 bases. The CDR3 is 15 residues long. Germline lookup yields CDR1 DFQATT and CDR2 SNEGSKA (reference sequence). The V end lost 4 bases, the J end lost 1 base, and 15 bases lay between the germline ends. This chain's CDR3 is CSATNGDGRTDTQYF. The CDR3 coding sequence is TGCAGTGCTACAAACGGGGACGGGCGCACAGATACGCAGTATTTT.

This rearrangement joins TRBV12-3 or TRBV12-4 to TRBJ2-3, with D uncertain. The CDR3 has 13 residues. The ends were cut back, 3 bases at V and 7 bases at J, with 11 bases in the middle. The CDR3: CASSFLRYNTQYF. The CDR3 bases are TGTGCCAGCAGTTTCCTCCGCTATAATACGCAGTATTTT.

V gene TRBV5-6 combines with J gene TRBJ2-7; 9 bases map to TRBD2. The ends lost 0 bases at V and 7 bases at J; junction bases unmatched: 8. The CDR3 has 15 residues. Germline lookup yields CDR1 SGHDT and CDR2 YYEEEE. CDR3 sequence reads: CASSLDILAGREQYV. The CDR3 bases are TGTGCCAGCAGCTTGGACATCCTAGCGGGGCGGGAGCAGTACGTC.

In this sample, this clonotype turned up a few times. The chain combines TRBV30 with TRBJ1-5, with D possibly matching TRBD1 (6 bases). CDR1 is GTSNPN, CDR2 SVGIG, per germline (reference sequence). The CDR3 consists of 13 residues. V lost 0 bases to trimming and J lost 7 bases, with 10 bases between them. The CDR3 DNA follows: TGTGCCTGGAGTGTAAGGGGGTTGCAGCCCCAGCATTTT. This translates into CAWSVRGLQPQHF.

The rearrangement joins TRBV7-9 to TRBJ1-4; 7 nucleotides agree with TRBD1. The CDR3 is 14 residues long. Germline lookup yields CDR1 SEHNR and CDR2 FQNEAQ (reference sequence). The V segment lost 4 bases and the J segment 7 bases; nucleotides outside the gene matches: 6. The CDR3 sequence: CASSSDRVIEKLFF. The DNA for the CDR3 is TGTGCCAGCAGCTCCGACAGGGTAATTGAAAAACTGTTTTTT. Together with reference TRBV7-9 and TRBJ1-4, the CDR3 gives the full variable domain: DTGVSQNPRHKITKRGQNVTFRCDPISEHNRLYWYRQTLGQGPEFLTYFQNEAQLEKSRLLSDRFSAERPKGSFSTLEIQRTEQGDSAMYLCASSSDRVIEKLFFGSGTQLSVL.

The CDR3 DNA reads as TGCGCCAGCAGCCAACTAGGCACAACAGATACGCAGTATTTT. Translating it yields CASSQLGTTDTQYF. V gene TRBV4-3 combines with J gene TRBJ2-3; D is uncertain. Germline V gene lookup returns CDR1 LGHNA and CDR2 YSLEER. The V end was cut by 2 bases, the J end by 3 bases, with 9 bases between. The CDR3 runs 14 residues.

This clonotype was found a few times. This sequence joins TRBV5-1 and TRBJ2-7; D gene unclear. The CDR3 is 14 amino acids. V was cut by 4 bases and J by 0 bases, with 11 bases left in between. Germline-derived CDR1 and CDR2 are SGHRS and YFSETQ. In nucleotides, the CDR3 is TGCGCCAGCAGCCTCCAGGACGGCTCCTACGAGCAGTACTTC. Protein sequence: CASSLQDGSYEQYF.

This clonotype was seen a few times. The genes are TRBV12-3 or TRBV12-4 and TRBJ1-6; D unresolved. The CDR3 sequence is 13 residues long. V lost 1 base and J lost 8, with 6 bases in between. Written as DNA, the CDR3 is TGTGCCAGCAGTTTAGGGCGGGATTCACCCCTCCACTTT. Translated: CASSLGRDSPLHF.

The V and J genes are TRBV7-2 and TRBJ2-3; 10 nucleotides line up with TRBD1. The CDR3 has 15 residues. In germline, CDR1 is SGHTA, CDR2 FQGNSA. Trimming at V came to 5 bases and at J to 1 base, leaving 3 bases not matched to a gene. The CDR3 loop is CASSTDRGRTDTQYF. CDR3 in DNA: TGTGCCAGCAGCACCGACAGGGGGCGCACAGATACGCAGTATTTT.

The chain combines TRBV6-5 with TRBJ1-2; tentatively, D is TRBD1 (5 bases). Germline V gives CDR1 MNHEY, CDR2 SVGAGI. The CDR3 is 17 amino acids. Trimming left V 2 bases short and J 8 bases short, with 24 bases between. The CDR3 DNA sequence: TGTGCCAGCAGTTACAAGGTCGTATCCGGGACGGGGCCCGGCTACACCTTC. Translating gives CASSYKVVSGTGPGYTF.

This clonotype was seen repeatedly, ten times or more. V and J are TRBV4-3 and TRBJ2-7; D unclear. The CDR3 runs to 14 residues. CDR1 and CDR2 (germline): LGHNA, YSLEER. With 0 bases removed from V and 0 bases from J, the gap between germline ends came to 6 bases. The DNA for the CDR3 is TGCGCCAGCAGCCAAGATCTTTACTCCTACGAGCAGTACTTC. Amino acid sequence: CASSQDLYSYEQYF.

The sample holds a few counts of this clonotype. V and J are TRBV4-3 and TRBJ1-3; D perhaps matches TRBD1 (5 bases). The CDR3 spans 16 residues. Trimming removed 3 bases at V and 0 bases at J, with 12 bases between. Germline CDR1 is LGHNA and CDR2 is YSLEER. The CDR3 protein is CASSHGDRYSGNTIYF. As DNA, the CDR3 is TGCGCCAGCAGCCATGGGGACCGGTACTCTGGAAACACCATATATTTT.

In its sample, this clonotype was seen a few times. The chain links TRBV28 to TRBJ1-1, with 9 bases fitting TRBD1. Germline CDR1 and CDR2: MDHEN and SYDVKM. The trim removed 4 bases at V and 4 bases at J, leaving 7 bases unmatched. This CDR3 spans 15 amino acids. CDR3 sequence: CASSSAGTGSTEAFF. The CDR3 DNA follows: TGTGCCAGCAGTTCGGCCGGGACAGGGTCCACTGAAGCTTTCTTT. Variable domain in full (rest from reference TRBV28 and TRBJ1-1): DVKVTQSSRYLVKRTGEKVFLECVQDMDHENMFWYRQDPGLGLRLIYFSYDVKMKEKGDIPEGYSVSREKKERFSLILESASTNQTSMYLCASSSAGTGSTEAFFGQGTRLTVV.

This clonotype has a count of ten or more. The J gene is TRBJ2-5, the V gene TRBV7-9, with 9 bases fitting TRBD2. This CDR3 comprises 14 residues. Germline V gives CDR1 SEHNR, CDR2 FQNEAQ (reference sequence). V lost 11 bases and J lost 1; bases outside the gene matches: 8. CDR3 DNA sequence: TGTGCCTGCAATCTAGCGGGGCCCCAAGAGACCCAGTACTTC. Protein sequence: CACNLAGPQETQYF.

The CDR3 region is CASSLHYGRGTDTQYF. CDR3 DNA: TGTGCCAGCAGCTTGCATTACGGCCGTGGGACAGATACGCAGTATTTT. The genes are TRBV7-3 and TRBJ2-3; no reliable D call. Trimming cost V 3 bases and J 3 bases, with 16 bases left between them. Germline CDR1 is SGHTA and CDR2 is FQGTGA. This CDR3 spans 16 amino acids.

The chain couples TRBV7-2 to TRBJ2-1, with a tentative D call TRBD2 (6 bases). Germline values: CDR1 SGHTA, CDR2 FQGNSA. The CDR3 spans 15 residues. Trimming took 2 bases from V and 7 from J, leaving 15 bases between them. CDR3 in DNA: TGTGCCAGCAGCTTAACAATGGGGGGTTGGAATGAGCAGTTCTTC. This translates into CASSLTMGGWNEQFF. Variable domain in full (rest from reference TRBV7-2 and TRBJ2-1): GAGVSQSPSNKVTEKGKDVELRCDPISGHTALYWYRQSLGQGLEFLIYFQGNSAPDKSGLPSDRFSAERTGGSVSTLTIQRTQQEDSAVYLCASSLTMGGWNEQFFGPGTRLTVL.

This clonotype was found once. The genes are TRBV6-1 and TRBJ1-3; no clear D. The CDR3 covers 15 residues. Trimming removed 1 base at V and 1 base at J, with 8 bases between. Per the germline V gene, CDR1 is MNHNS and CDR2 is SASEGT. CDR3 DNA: TGTGCCAGCAGTGAAGAGGGCAGATCTGGAAACACCATATATTTT. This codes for CASSEEGRSGNTIYF.

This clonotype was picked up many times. In DNA, the CDR3 is TGTGCCAGCATTTTGAGCCTACCGGGACAGGGCACAGATACGCAGTATTTT. This codes for CASILSLPGQGTDTQYF. The chain uses TRBV7-8 and TRBJ2-3; 8 nucleotides match TRBD1. The germline V gene has CDR1 SGHVS and CDR2 FQNEAQ. Trimming took 7 bases from V and 1 from J; bases not matched to a gene: 13. This CDR3 contains 17 residues.

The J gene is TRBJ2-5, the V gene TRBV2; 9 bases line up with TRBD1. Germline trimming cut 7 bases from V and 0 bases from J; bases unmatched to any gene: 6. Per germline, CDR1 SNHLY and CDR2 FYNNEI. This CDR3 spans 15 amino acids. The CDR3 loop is CASTKTGGYQETQYF. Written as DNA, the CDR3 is TGTGCCAGCACCAAGACAGGGGGGTACCAAGAGACCCAGTACTTC.

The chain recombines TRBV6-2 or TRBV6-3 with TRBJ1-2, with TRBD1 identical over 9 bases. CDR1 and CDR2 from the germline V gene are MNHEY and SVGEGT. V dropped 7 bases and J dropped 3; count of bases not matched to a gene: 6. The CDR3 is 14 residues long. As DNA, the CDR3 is TGTGCCAGCAACCCGACAGGGGGGTACTATGGCTACACCTTC. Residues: CASNPTGGYYGYTF.

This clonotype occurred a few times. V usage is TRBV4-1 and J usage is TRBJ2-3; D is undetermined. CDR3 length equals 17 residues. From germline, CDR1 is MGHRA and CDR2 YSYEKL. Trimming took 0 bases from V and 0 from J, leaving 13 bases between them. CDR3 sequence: CASSQDLTATSTDTQYF. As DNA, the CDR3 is TGCGCCAGCAGCCAAGATCTCACAGCAACTAGCACAGATACGCAGTATTTT.

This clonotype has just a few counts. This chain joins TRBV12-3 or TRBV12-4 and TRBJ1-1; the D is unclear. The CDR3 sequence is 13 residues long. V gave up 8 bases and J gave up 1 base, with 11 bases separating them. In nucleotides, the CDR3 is TGTGCCAGCTGCCCGGCGGGGAACACTGAAGCTTTCTTT. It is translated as CASCPAGNTEAFF.

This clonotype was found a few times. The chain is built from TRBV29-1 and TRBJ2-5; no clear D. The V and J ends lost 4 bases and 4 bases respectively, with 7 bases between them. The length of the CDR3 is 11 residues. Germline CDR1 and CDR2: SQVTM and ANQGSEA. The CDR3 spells CSVGLTETQYF. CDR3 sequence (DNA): TGCAGCGTTGGTCTAACAGAGACCCAGTACTTC.

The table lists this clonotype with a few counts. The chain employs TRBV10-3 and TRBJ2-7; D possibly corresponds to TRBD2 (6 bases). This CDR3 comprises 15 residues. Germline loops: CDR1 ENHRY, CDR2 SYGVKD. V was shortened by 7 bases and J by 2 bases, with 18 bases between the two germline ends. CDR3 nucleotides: TGTGCCATCACCGGACCCGGGACTGGTACCTACGAGCAGTACTTC. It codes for CAITGPGTGTYEQYF.

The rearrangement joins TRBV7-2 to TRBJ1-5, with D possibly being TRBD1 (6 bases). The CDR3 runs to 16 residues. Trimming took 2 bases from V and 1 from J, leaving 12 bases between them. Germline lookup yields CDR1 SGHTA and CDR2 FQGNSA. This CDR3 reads CASSLRGIMSNQPQHF. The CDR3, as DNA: TGTGCCAGCAGCTTAAGGGGGATTATGAGCAATCAGCCCCAGCATTTT.

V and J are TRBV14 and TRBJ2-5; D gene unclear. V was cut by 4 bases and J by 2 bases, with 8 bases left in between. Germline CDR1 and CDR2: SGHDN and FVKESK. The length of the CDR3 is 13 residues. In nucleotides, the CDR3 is TGTGCCAGCAGCCGGGCAAATCAAGAGACCCAGTACTTC. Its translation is CASSRANQETQYF.

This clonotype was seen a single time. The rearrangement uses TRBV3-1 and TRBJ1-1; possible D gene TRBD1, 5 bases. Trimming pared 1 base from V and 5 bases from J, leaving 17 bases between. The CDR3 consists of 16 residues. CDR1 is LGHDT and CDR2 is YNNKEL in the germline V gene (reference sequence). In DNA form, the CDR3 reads TGTGCCAGCAGCCAAGGCTCAGGGCGCGGGGGGACTGAAGCTTTCTTT. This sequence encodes CASSQGSGRGGTEAFF.

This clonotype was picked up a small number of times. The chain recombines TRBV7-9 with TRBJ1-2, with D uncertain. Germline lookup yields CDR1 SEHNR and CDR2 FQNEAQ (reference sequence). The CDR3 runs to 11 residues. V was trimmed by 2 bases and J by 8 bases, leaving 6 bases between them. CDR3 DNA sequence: TGTGCCAGCAGCTTAACGGAAGGCTACACCTTC. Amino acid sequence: CASSLTEGYTF.

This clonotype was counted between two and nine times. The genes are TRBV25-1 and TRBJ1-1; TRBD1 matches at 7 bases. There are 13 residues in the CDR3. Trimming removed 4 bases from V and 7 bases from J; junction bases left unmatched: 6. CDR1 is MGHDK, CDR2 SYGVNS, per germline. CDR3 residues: CASSVEGAHEAFF. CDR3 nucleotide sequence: TGTGCCAGCAGTGTTGAGGGGGCGCATGAAGCTTTCTTT. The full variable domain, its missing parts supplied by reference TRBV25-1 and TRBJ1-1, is EADIYQTPRYLVIGTGKKITLECSQTMGHDKMYWYQQDPGMELHLIHYSYGVNSTEKGDLSSESTVSRIRTEHFPLTLESARPSHTSQYLCASSVEGAHEAFFGQGTRLTVV.

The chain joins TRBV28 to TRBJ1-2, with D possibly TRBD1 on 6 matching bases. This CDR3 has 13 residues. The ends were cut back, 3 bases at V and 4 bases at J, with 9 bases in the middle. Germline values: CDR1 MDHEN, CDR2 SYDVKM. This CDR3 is CASSFGQLYGYTF. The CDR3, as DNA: TGTGCCAGCAGTTTTGGACAGCTCTATGGCTACACCTTC.

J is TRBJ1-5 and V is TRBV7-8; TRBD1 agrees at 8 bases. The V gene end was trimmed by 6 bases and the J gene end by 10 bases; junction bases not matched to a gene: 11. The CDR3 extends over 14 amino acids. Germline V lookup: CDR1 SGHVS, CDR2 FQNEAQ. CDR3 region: CASSSGQGIKPQHF. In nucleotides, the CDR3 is TGTGCCAGCAGTTCTGGACAGGGCATTAAACCCCAGCATTTT.